The 29 T cell receptor beta chains in this list originate from one sample, sequenced in a study of blood T cell repertoires in COVID-19. Sequencing was performed with immunoSEQ multiplex PCR; in TCRdb, only in-frame clones are kept and a portion is missing. This table holds under 250,000 clones, more than 85% found once. What was sequenced was peripheral blood. The receptors were gathered from a man between 60 and 75 years old with COVID-19, enrolled during active disease.

This clone came up once. J is TRBJ2-7 and V is TRBV2, with 9 bases fitting TRBD2. The CDR3 length is 14 residues. The J segment lost 3 bases and the V segment lost 8 bases, leaving 8 bases of the junction unmatched. Germline V gene sequence: CDR1 SNHLY, CDR2 FYNNEI. In nucleotides, the CDR3 is TGTGCCAGCTCCGAGCGGGGGGTATTCTACGAGCAGTACTTC. It encodes CASSERGVFYEQYF.

Turning to this clone: Other DNA sequences in the sample encode the same CDR3. The chain has TRBV5-1 and TRBJ2-3; TRBD2 matches 9 bases. This CDR3 has 16 amino acids. The germline V gene encodes CDR1 SGHRS and CDR2 YFSETQ. J lost 1 base, V lost 0 bases, and 3 bases had no gene match. CDR3 amino acids: CASSLGAGGRTDTQYF. In nucleotides, the CDR3 is TGCGCCAGCAGCTTGGGAGCGGGAGGCCGCACAGATACGCAGTATTTT.

This clone has a single count. The chain is built from TRBV10-2 and TRBJ1-1; perhaps TRBD1 as D (5 bases). V shed 2 bases and J shed 2 bases, with 15 bases lying between them. This CDR3 region has 16 residues. The germline CDR1 and CDR2 sequences are WSHSY and SAAADI. The CDR3: CASSEIRGGLNTEAFF. The CDR3 DNA follows: TGCGCCAGCAGTGAGATAAGGGGAGGGCTAAACACTGAAGCTTTCTTT.

The V and J genes are TRBV3-1 (or the pseudogene TRBV3-2) and TRBJ2-7; D perhaps matches TRBD2 (5 bases). The CDR3 extends over 17 amino acids. Trimming pared 0 bases from V and 3 bases from J, leaving 18 bases between. The germline V gene encodes CDR1 LGHDT and CDR2 YNNKEL (reference sequence). CDR3 in amino acids: CASSQDPREGFRYEQYF. In DNA, the CDR3 is TGTGCCAGCAGCCAAGATCCCAGAGAGGGTTTTCGCTACGAGCAGTACTTC.

The gene calls are TRBV7-3 and TRBJ2-3, with D possibly matching TRBD1 (5 bases). Trimming shortened V by 5 bases and J by 5 bases, and 5 bases separated the two germline ends. From germline, CDR1 is SGHTA and CDR2 FQGTGA. This CDR3 region has 11 residues. The CDR3 is CASSQGDTQYF. The CDR3 nucleotides read TGTGCCAGCAGCCAGGGAGATACGCAGTATTTT. The whole variable domain, remainder taken from reference TRBV7-3 and TRBJ2-3, is GAGVSQTPSNKVTEKGKYVELRCDPISGHTALYWYRQSLGQGPEFLIYFQGTGAADDSGLPNDRFFAVRPEGSVSTLKIQRTERGDSAVYLCASSQGDTQYFGPGTRLTVL.

The J gene is TRBJ2-7, the V gene TRBV5-4; 8 bases align to TRBD2. After removal of 3 bases from V and 5 bases from J, the junction contained 13 bases not matched to a gene. CDR1 and CDR2 from the germline V gene are SGHNT and YYREEE (reference sequence). The CDR3 extends over 16 amino acids. CDR3 loop: CASSSYKRELINEQYF. CDR3 sequence (DNA): TGTGCCAGCAGCTCGTACAAGCGGGAGTTGATCAACGAGCAGTACTTC.

This sequence joins TRBV3-1 (or the pseudogene TRBV3-2) and TRBJ2-1; 13 bases map to TRBD2. There are 17 residues in the CDR3. The V and J ends lost 4 bases and 1 base, in that order; junction bases with no gene match: 4. The germline CDR1 and CDR2 sequences are LGHDT and YNNKEL (reference sequence). The CDR3 reads CASSPGTSGTSYNEQFF. CDR3 nucleotides: TGTGCCAGCAGCCCCGGGACTAGCGGGACGTCCTACAATGAGCAGTTCTTC.

The chain uses TRBV11-2 and TRBJ1-3; unclear D gene. Germline V gives CDR1 SGHAT, CDR2 FQNNGV. V lost 5 bases to trimming and J lost 4 bases, with 15 bases between them. The CDR3 runs to 15 residues. CDR3 region: CASSARGAGGNTIYF. CDR3 nucleotides: TGTGCCAGCAGCGCCCGGGGTGCGGGCGGAAACACCATATATTTT.

The V gene is TRBV2, the J gene TRBJ2-6; TRBD2 aligns across 10 bases. Germline values: CDR1 SNHLY, CDR2 FYNNEI. This CDR3 comprises 18 residues. V was pared by 5 bases and J by 0 bases, with 7 bases of the junction left unmatched. CDR3 residues: CASSSSGGLSSGANVLTF. Written as DNA, the CDR3 is TGTGCCAGCAGTAGTAGCGGGGGGCTTAGCTCTGGGGCCAACGTCCTGACTTTC.

The chain joins TRBV24-1 to TRBJ2-3, with 8 bases identical to TRBD2. This CDR3 contains 15 residues. The V gene's germline CDR1 is KGHDR and CDR2 SFDVKD. With V trimmed by 9 bases and J by 3 bases, 10 bases remained unmatched. The CDR3 reads CATGTVAGGTDTQYF. The CDR3 nucleotides are TGTGCCACCGGAACGGTGGCGGGGGGAACAGATACGCAGTATTTT.

CDR3 sequence: CSGGDRGQEKLFF. The CDR3 nucleotides read TGCAGCGGGGGGGACAGGGGTCAAGAAAAACTGTTTTTT. This sequence joins TRBV29-1 and TRBJ1-4; 10 nucleotides line up with TRBD1. The CDR3 totals 13 residues. Germline V gene sequence: CDR1 SQVTM, CDR2 ANQGSEA. The J segment lost 8 bases and the V segment lost 7 bases, leaving 7 bases of the junction unmatched.

Concerning this clone itself: Other DNA sequences in the sample encode the same CDR3. The genes are TRBV3-1 (or the pseudogene TRBV3-2) and TRBJ2-7, with D unclear. Germline lookup yields CDR1 LGHDT and CDR2 YNNKEL (reference sequence). V was pared by 3 bases and J by 3 bases, with 3 bases between. The CDR3 is 11 amino acids. CDR3 amino acids: CASSQYYEQYF. In DNA, the CDR3 is TGTGCCAGCAGCCAGTACTACGAGCAGTACTTC.

J is TRBJ2-1 and V is TRBV3-1 (or the pseudogene TRBV3-2); TRBD2 matches 9 bases. Germline CDR1 is LGHDT and CDR2 is YNNKEL (reference sequence). V was pared by 1 base and J by 1 base, with 2 bases of the junction left unmatched. There are 16 residues in the CDR3. The CDR3 DNA is TGTGCCAGCAGCCAAGGTCTAGCGGGGTCCTACAATGAGCAGTTCTTC. It encodes CASSQGLAGSYNEQFF.

V gene TRBV12-3 or TRBV12-4 combines with J gene TRBJ2-7; D remains ambiguous. The length of the CDR3 is 12 residues. Trimming took off 3 bases at V and 2 bases at J, with 5 bases between the two ends. The CDR3 reads CASSFGPYEQYF. Written as DNA, the CDR3 is TGTGCCAGCAGTTTTGGCCCCTACGAGCAGTACTTC.

This chain connects TRBV3-1 (or the pseudogene TRBV3-2) to TRBJ1-1, with D tentatively TRBD1 (5 bases). The CDR3 contains 13 residues. CDR1 is LGHDT and CDR2 is YNNKEL in the germline V gene (reference sequence). Trimming took 3 bases from V and 8 from J, leaving 13 bases between them. In nucleotides, the CDR3 is TGTGCCAGCAGCCAGGTGACAGCAGGAGAAGCTTTCTTT. Encoded protein: CASSQVTAGEAFF.

This clone was recorded a few times. This sequence joins TRBV19 and TRBJ2-2, with 10 nucleotides matching TRBD2. The germline CDR1 and CDR2 sequences are LNHDA and SQIVND (reference sequence). This CDR3 region has 17 residues. V gave up 5 bases and J gave up 5 bases; unmatched junction bases: 11. CDR3 bases: TGTGCCAGTAGTTTATTACCCGGACTAGCGGTTACCGGGGAGCTGTTTTTT. Its protein is CASSLLPGLAVTGELFF.

As regards this clone: Its ends do not fully match the called genes, so a read error is possible. The V and J genes are TRBV7-9 and TRBJ1-2; TRBD1 agrees at 8 bases. The CDR3 has 13 residues. From germline, CDR1 is SEHNR and CDR2 FQNEAQ (reference sequence). In DNA form, the CDR3 reads TGTGCCAGCAGCCAGGGACAGGCCTATGACTACACCTTC. This translates into CASSQGQAYDYTF. Supplemented by reference TRBV7-9 and TRBJ1-2, the full variable domain reads DTGVSQNPRHKITKRGQNVTFRCDPISEHNRLYWYRQTLGQGPEFLTYFQNEAQLEKSRLLSDRFSAERPKGSFSTLEIQRTEQGDSAMYLCASSQGQAYDYTFGSGTRLTVV.

This chain joins TRBV28 and TRBJ1-6, with D perhaps TRBD1 (5 bases). The germline V and J ends were trimmed by 6 bases and 4 bases, with 19 bases remaining between them. The CDR3 has 17 residues. Per germline, CDR1 MDHEN and CDR2 SYDVKM. The CDR3 spells CASSPRGRGGYNSPLHF. The CDR3 DNA is TGTGCCAGCAGCCCCCGGGGTAGGGGAGGTTATAATTCACCCCTCCACTTT.

The chain joins TRBV9 to TRBJ2-2, with 7 positions matching TRBD1. Germline values: CDR1 SGDLS, CDR2 YYNGEE. After removal of 3 bases from V and 6 bases from J, the junction contained 11 bases not matched to a gene. The CDR3 is 16 residues long. CDR3 in DNA: TGTGCCAGCAGCGCCCGGGACAGTCGTATTGCCGGGGAGCTGTTTTTT. It codes for CASSARDSRIAGELFF.

This chain links TRBV15 with TRBJ1-5; D call uncertain. The germline V and J ends were trimmed by 1 base and 1 base, with 11 bases remaining between them. Germline loops: CDR1 LNHNV, CDR2 YYDKDF (reference sequence). The CDR3 contains 16 residues. The CDR3: CATSRGGDLSNQPQHF. As DNA, the CDR3 is TGTGCCACCAGCAGAGGAGGAGACCTAAGCAATCAGCCCCAGCATTTT.

The chain links TRBV5-5 to TRBJ1-6; 7 nucleotides line up with TRBD1. The CDR3 contains 14 residues. Germline V lookup: CDR1 SGHKS, CDR2 YYEKEE (reference sequence). The trim removed 4 bases at V and 13 bases at J, leaving 11 bases unmatched. For the CDR3, the DNA is TGTGCCAGCAGCCACCGGGACAGTATGACGCCCCTCCACTTT. Translating gives CASSHRDSMTPLHF.

V gene TRBV2 combines with J gene TRBJ2-2; 7 bases align to TRBD1. CDR3 length: 12 amino acids. Looked up from germline, CDR1 is SNHLY and CDR2 is FYNNEI. V trimming: 8 bases; J trimming: 6 bases; junction bases outside the gene matches: 3. DNA for the CDR3: TGTGCCAGCGGGCAGGGGGCCGGGGAGCTGTTTTTT. Its translation is CASGQGAGELFF.

The chain recombines TRBV5-4 with TRBJ2-7, with TRBD2 identical over 7 bases. This CDR3 is built from 16 residues. Germline loops: CDR1 SGHNT, CDR2 YYREEE (reference sequence). Germline trimming cut 5 bases from V and 2 bases from J; bases unmatched to any gene: 13. This chain's CDR3 is CASSDVRGLVAYEQYF. CDR3 in DNA: TGTGCCAGCAGTGACGTTCGCGGACTAGTGGCCTACGAGCAGTACTTC.

Note on this clone: One end of the junction varies from germline; a read error may be responsible. The gene calls are TRBV7-7 and TRBJ2-5; TRBD1 aligns across 7 bases. Germline-derived CDR1 and CDR2 are SSHAT and FNYEAQ (reference sequence). CDR3 length equals 14 residues. CDR3 in amino acids: CASSLTGERETQYF. The CDR3 nucleotides read TGTGCTAGCAGCTTAACAGGGGAGAGAGAGACCCAGTACTTC. Variable domain in full (rest from reference TRBV7-7 and TRBJ2-5): GAGVSQSPRYKVTKRGQDVTLRCDPISSHATLYWYQQALGQGPEFLTYFNYEAQPDKSGLPSDRFSAERPEGSISTLTIQRTEQRDSAMYRCASSLTGERETQYFGPGTRLLVL.

The chain recombines TRBV12-3 or TRBV12-4 with TRBJ1-1, with 7 bases identical to TRBD1. V was pared by 5 bases and J by 5 bases, with 2 bases of the junction left unmatched. This CDR3 has 12 amino acids. The CDR3 DNA sequence: TGTGCCAGCAGTCGACAGGGAACTGAAGCTTTCTTT. This gives the protein CASSRQGTEAFF.

The chain is built from TRBV12-3 or TRBV12-4 and TRBJ2-1; weak D call: TRBD2 (6 bases). V was pared by 2 bases and J by 9 bases, with 8 bases between. The CDR3 extends over 12 amino acids. The chain's CDR3 is CASSLTSFEQFF. The CDR3 DNA reads as TGTGCCAGCAGTTTAACTAGCTTTGAGCAGTTCTTC.

The count of this clone is one. The chain combines TRBV27 with TRBJ1-1; D is perhaps TRBD1 (5 bases). Trimming cost V 2 bases and J 1 base, with 11 bases left between them. The germline CDR1 and CDR2 sequences are MNHEY and SMNVEV (reference sequence). The CDR3 contains 15 residues. CDR3 region: CASSLVGHKNTEAFF. CDR3 in DNA: TGTGCCAGCAGTTTAGTTGGACACAAGAACACTGAAGCTTTCTTT.

The V call is TRBV12-3 or TRBV12-4, the J call TRBJ2-4, with TRBD1 matching 7 bases. CDR3 length equals 13 residues. Trimming at V came to 5 bases and at J to 7 bases, leaving 5 bases not matched to a gene. Written as DNA, the CDR3 is TGTGCCAGCAGTGGACAGGCATGGAACATTCAGTACTTC. It is translated as CASSGQAWNIQYF.

This chain links TRBV3-1 (or the pseudogene TRBV3-2) with TRBJ1-1; a weak D match, TRBD1 (5 bases). V lost 4 bases and J lost 1, with 7 bases in between. This CDR3 region has 13 residues. CDR1 is LGHDT, CDR2 YNNKEL, per germline (reference sequence). In DNA, the CDR3 is TGTGCCAGCAGCCGACAGAGGAACACTGAAGCTTTCTTT. The encoded protein is CASSRQRNTEAFF.